The 20 T cell receptor beta chains below were found in one sample sequenced in a study of T-cell memory formation after mild COVID-19 (dated by TCRdb to the early 2020s). Libraries were made using 5' RACE. Reads for this sample came from an Illumina NovaSeq 6000. TCRdb ran its own pipeline on the public reads, namely fastp trimming at Q25 and MiXCR clone calling, and kept in-frame beta chains. Every distinct CDR3 protein forms one entry, paired with its most common genes and DNA. Here the sample has under 400,000 distinct CDR3 sequences; around 21% occur a single time. Of the sample, roughly an eighth falls within the top ten clones. Sequences were obtained from PBMCs or a T cell subset sorted from them (not recorded which). Source of these receptors: an adult woman who had mild COVID-19 (a few samples of this study predate the infection). The sample titles of this study are shuffled in the database, so cell type and time point are left out; the donor was told from shared clones.

This clonotype was observed a handful of times. The genes are TRBV7-2 and TRBJ1-5, with D tentatively TRBD1 (5 bases). CDR1 is SGHTA, CDR2 FQGNSA, per germline. The CDR3 runs to 13 residues. V gave up 4 bases and J gave up 5 bases, with 9 bases separating them. CDR3 in amino acids: CASSSRGDQPQHF. The CDR3 DNA reads as TGTGCCAGCAGCTCCCGAGGGGATCAGCCCCAGCATTTT. The full variable domain, rest sourced from reference TRBV7-2 and TRBJ1-5, is GAGVSQSPSNKVTEKGKDVELRCDPISGHTALYWYRQSLGQGLEFLIYFQGNSAPDKSGLPSDRFSAERTGGSVSTLTIQRTQQEDSAVYLCASSSRGDQPQHFGDGTRLSIL.

This clonotype has at least ten counts. The rearrangement joins TRBV20-1 to TRBJ2-7, with TRBD1 identical over 9 bases. The CDR3 has 14 residues. Trimming removed 0 bases from V and 2 bases from J; junction bases left unmatched: 2. Looked up from germline, CDR1 is DFQATT and CDR2 is SNEGSKA (reference sequence). CDR3 DNA sequence: TGCAGTGCTAGAGAGGGACAGGGTCCCTACGAGCAGTACTTC. This gives the protein CSAREGQGPYEQYF.

The rearrangement links TRBV4-1 to TRBJ2-7, with D perhaps TRBD2 (6 bases). Germline V gene sequence: CDR1 MGHRA, CDR2 YSYEKL. CDR3 length equals 16 residues. The ends were cut back, 1 base at V and 4 bases at J, with 17 bases in the middle. The DNA of the CDR3 is TGCGCCAGCAGCCAAGGAGCCGGCGGCGGGATGTACGAGCAGTACTTC. This translates into CASSQGAGGGMYEQYF.

Many counts were recorded for this clonotype. The rearrangement links TRBV9 to TRBJ2-1; 8 bases match TRBD2. V gave up 3 bases and J gave up 1 base; unmatched junction bases: 9. This CDR3 spans 17 amino acids. From germline, CDR1 is SGDLS and CDR2 YYNGEE. The CDR3 is CASSAIPSGSSYNEQFF. CDR3 in DNA: TGTGCCAGCAGCGCGATCCCTAGCGGGTCTTCCTACAATGAGCAGTTCTTC.

This clonotype was counted only a few times. The CDR3 is CSARAPQRHYEQYF. The CDR3 DNA reads TGCAGTGCTAGAGCCCCCCAACGCCACTACGAGCAGTACTTC. This chain uses TRBV20-1 with TRBJ2-7, with no clear D. Between the trimmed V and J ends, which lost 1 base and 3 bases, there was a span of 13 bases. Germline CDR1 DFQATT, CDR2 SNEGSKA (reference sequence). The CDR3 length is 14 residues.

This clonotype turned up a few times. V is TRBV5-5 and J is TRBJ2-3, with a tentative D call TRBD1 (6 bases). CDR3 size: 15 residues. Per germline, CDR1 SGHKS and CDR2 YYEKEE (reference sequence). Trimming removed 3 bases from V and 6 bases from J, with 17 bases in between. The CDR3 DNA follows: TGTGCCAGCAGCTGGGGACAAGGAGGCGGTGATACGCAGTATTTT. This gives the protein CASSWGQGGGDTQYF.

This clonotype was picked up a small number of times. This sequence joins TRBV5-1 and TRBJ2-1, with 10 bases aligning to TRBD1. The CDR3 covers 16 residues. The J segment lost 2 bases and the V segment lost 0 bases, leaving 2 bases of the junction unmatched. The V gene's germline CDR1 is SGHRS and CDR2 YFSETQ. This CDR3 is CASSLDGTGAYNEQFF. DNA for the CDR3: TGCGCCAGCAGCTTGGACGGGACAGGGGCCTACAATGAGCAGTTCTTC.

This clonotype has a handful of counts. The chain uses TRBV7-8 and TRBJ2-7, with 7 positions matching TRBD2. The CDR3 has 12 residues. Germline V gene lookup returns CDR1 SGHVS and CDR2 FQNEAQ. J was trimmed by 6 bases and V by 5 bases; bases with no gene match: 4. CDR3 residues: CASSPGTTEQYF. The CDR3, as DNA: TGTGCCAGCAGCCCAGGGACTACCGAGCAGTACTTC.

This clonotype was seen a handful of times. The chain recombines TRBV29-1 with TRBJ1-1; D unresolved. This CDR3 has 10 residues. V was clipped by 6 bases and J by 8 bases, with 10 bases between them. Germline CDR1 and CDR2: SQVTM and ANQGSEA. The CDR3 nucleotides read TGCAGCGTCCCCGAGGTGGAAGCTTTCTTT. It yields the protein CSVPEVEAFF.

The V gene is TRBV7-8, the J gene TRBJ2-7; TRBD1 is a possible D gene (6 bases). CDR1 is SGHVS, CDR2 FQNEAQ, per germline. This CDR3 contains 15 residues. V gave up 1 base and J gave up 6 bases, with 16 bases separating them. Here the CDR3 DNA reads TGTGCCAGCAGCTTAGAGTCCCAGGGGTTCCCCGAGCAGTACTTC. As protein: CASSLESQGFPEQYF.

J is TRBJ2-1 and V is TRBV5-1, with 10 bases fitting TRBD2. The trim removed 4 bases at V and 7 bases at J, leaving 8 bases unmatched. Germline loops: CDR1 SGHRS, CDR2 YFSETQ. This CDR3 is built from 15 residues. CDR3 DNA: TGCGCCAGCAGCCGGAGCGGGAGGGCCGGGAATGAGCAGTTCTTC. Translated, it gives CASSRSGRAGNEQFF.

In this sample, this clonotype turned up a few times. The chain carries TRBV7-8 and TRBJ2-7; D perhaps matches TRBD1 (5 bases). The CDR3 loop spans 13 amino acids. The germline V and J ends were trimmed by 6 bases and 0 bases, with 9 bases remaining between them. Looked up from germline, CDR1 is SGHVS and CDR2 is FQNEAQ. CDR3 coding DNA: TGTGCCAGCAGACACAGGCTCTCCTACGAGCAGTACTTC. As protein: CASRHRLSYEQYF.

A few counts support this clonotype. This chain joins TRBV24-1 and TRBJ2-3, with D possibly called TRBD1 or TRBD2 (5 bases each). Trimming removed 0 bases at V and 4 bases at J, with 10 bases between. The CDR3 runs 15 residues. The germline V gene has CDR1 KGHDR and CDR2 SFDVKD. The DNA of the CDR3 is TGTGCCACCAGTGATTTGGGGGGAACAGCAGATACGCAGTATTTT. Its translation is CATSDLGGTADTQYF.

This clonotype has at least ten counts. This chain links TRBV5-1 with TRBJ2-5, with D possibly being TRBD2 (5 bases). CDR1 is SGHRS, CDR2 YFSETQ, per germline. The CDR3 runs to 13 residues. With 1 base removed from V and 2 bases from J, the gap between germline ends came to 6 bases. As DNA, the CDR3 is TGCGCCAGCAGCTTGCGGGATCAAGAGACCCAGTACTTC. This encodes CASSLRDQETQYF.

Concerning this clonotype: This CDR3 is missing its conserved last phenylalanine or tryptophan, likely due to a read error. In DNA, the CDR3 is TGCGCCAGCAGCTTGGGACAGCTCAATGAGCAGTTCTCC. Translation: CASSLGQLNEQFS. The chain couples TRBV5-1 to TRBJ2-1, with D possibly TRBD1 on 5 matching bases. This CDR3 contains 13 residues. V was shortened by 0 bases and J by 6 bases, with 7 bases between the two germline ends. Germline V gene sequence: CDR1 SGHRS, CDR2 YFSETQ.

This clonotype appeared a few times. V usage is TRBV3-1 and J usage is TRBJ1-1; 11 bases are shared with TRBD1. Looked up from germline, CDR1 is LGHDT and CDR2 is YNNKEL (reference sequence). With 4 bases clipped from V and 5 bases from J, the junction kept 3 bases outside the gene matches. The CDR3 length is 14 residues. CDR3 sequence reads: CASSRGTGGTEAFF. Here the CDR3 DNA reads TGTGCCAGCAGCCGCGGGACAGGGGGGACTGAAGCTTTCTTT.

The chain carries TRBV12-2 and TRBJ1-1; the tabulated D call, TRBD1, remains unverified against the DNA. TRBV12-2 is deemed a pseudogene. This CDR3 has 16 residues. The CDR3 nucleotides read TGTGCAAGTCACTTCCCCGAGGGGGGCGAGAACACTGAAGCTTTCTTT. This sequence encodes CASHFPEGGENTEAFF.

This clonotype came up a few times. The gene calls are TRBV4-1 and TRBJ1-3; 9 bases are shared with TRBD1. Per the germline V gene, CDR1 is MGHRA and CDR2 is YSYEKL. This CDR3 contains 14 residues. V lost 0 bases and J lost 7; bases outside the gene matches: 1. The CDR3, as DNA: TGCGCCAGCAGCCAAGAAGGGACAGGGAACACCATATATTTT. This translates into CASSQEGTGNTIYF.

In its sample, this clonotype was seen a few times. This rearrangement joins TRBV12-3 or TRBV12-4 to TRBJ1-6, with D perhaps TRBD1 (6 bases). The CDR3 length is 15 residues. V gave up 6 bases and J gave up 3 bases, with 12 bases separating them. CDR3 sequence: CASSRGSGYNSPLHF. CDR3 DNA sequence: TGTGCCAGCAGCAGGGGAAGTGGCTATAATTCACCCCTCCACTTT.

The V call is TRBV4-3, the J call TRBJ2-3, with D tentatively TRBD1 (5 bases). Germline CDR1 LGHNA, CDR2 YSLEER. Trimming stripped 4 bases from V and 4 bases from J, with 12 bases between. CDR3 length: 14 residues. The CDR3: CASSPGFGADTQYF. In DNA, the CDR3 is TGCGCCAGCAGCCCAGGGTTTGGCGCAGATACGCAGTATTTT.